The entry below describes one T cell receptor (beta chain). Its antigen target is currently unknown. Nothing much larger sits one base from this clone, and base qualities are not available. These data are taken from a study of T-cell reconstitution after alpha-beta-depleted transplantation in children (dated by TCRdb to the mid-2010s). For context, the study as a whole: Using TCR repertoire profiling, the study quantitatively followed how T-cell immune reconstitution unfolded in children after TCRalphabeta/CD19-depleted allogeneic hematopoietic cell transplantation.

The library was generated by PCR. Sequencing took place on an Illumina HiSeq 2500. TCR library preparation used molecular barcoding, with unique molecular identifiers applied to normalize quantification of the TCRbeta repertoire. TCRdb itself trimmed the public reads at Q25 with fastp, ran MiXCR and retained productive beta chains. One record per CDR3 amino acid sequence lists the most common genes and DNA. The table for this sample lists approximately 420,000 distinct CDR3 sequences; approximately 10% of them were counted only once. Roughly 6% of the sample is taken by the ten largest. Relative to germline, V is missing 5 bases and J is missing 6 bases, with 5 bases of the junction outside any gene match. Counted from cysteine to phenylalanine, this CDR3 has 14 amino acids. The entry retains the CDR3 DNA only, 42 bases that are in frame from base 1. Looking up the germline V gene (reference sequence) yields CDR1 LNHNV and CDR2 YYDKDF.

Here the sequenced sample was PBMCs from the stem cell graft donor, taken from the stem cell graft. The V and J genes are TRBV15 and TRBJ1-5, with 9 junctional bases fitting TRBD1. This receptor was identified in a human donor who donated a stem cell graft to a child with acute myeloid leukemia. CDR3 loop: CATSEQGAFQPQHF. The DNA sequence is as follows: TGTGCCACCAGCGAACAGGGGGCCTTTCAGCCCCAGCATTTT.